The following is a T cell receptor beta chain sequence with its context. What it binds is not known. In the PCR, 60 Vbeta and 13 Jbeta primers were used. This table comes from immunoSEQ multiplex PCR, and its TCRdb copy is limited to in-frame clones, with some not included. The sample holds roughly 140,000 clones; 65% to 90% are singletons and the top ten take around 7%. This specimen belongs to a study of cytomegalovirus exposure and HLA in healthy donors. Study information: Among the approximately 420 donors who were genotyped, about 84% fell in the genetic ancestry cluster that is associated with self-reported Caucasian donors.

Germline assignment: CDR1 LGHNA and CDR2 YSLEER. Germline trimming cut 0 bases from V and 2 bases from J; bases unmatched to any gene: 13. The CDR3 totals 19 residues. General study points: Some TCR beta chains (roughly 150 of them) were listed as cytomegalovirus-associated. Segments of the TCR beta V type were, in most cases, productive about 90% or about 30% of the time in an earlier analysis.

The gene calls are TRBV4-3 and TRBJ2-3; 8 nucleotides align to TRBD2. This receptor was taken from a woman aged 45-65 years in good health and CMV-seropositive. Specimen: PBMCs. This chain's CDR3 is CASSQDHAGGLEDTDTQYF. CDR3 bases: TGCGCCAGCAGCCAAGATCACGCGGGGGGCCTAGAGGACACAGATACGCAGTATTTT.